Presented here are 32 T cell receptor beta chains from one specimen sequenced in a study of T cell repertoires in ileal Crohn's disease. Time point of the sample: neoterminal ileum biopsy at postoperative endoscopy, about 6 months after surgery. TCRdb's copy holds only in-frame clones and misses some; the assay was immunoSEQ multiplex PCR. The table includes tens of thousands of clones, roughly nine tenths detected once. Sequenced sample: ileal tissue. These receptors were obtained from an adult with Crohn's disease.

The gene calls are TRBV4-2 and TRBJ1-1; 10 nucleotides align to TRBD1. The CDR3 runs to 16 residues. CDR1 and CDR2 (germline): LGHNA, YNFKEQ. V lost 4 bases to trimming and J lost 0 bases; unmatched junction nucleotides: 5. This chain's CDR3 is CASSPRTGGLNTEAFF. As DNA, the CDR3 is TGTGCCAGCAGCCCCCGGACAGGGGGGTTGAACACTGAAGCTTTCTTT.

There are a few counts of this clone. V gene TRBV10-3 combines with J gene TRBJ1-6; D remains ambiguous. Germline lookup yields CDR1 ENHRY and CDR2 SYGVKD. With 6 bases removed from V and 8 bases from J, the gap between germline ends came to 14 bases. CDR3 length equals 14 residues. CDR3 amino acids: CAISEGGPHSPLHF. Written as DNA, the CDR3 is TGTGCCATCAGCGAGGGAGGGCCCCATTCACCCCTCCACTTT.

The chain couples TRBV5-6 to TRBJ1-5, with unresolved D. Looked up from germline, CDR1 is SGHDT and CDR2 is YYEEEE. This CDR3 is 17 amino acids long. V lost 0 bases and J lost 0, with 13 bases in between. CDR3 in DNA: TGTGCCAGCAGCTTGGGTGAAGCAGGACTTAGCAATCAGCCCCAGCATTTT. Translation gives CASSLGEAGLSNQPQHF.

The rearrangement links TRBV2 to TRBJ1-2, with D unclear. Deletions cut 8 bases from V and 7 bases from J, with 14 bases between. Germline CDR1 and CDR2: SNHLY and FYNNEI. The CDR3 spans 12 residues. For the CDR3, the DNA is TGTGCCAGCCATAACCCGGAGGGTGGCTACACCTTC. As protein: CASHNPEGGYTF. Full variable domain (outside the CDR3, taken from reference TRBV2 and TRBJ1-2): EPEVTQTPSHQVTQMGQEVILRCVPISNHLYFYWYRQILGQKVEFLVSFYNNEISEKSEIFDDQFSVERPDGSNFTLKIRSTKLEDSAMYFCASHNPEGGYTFGSGTRLTVV.

This clone is judged medium-sized (0.01 to 0.1%). The V gene is TRBV5-1, the J gene TRBJ1-3; D might be TRBD1 (5 bases). V dropped 3 bases and J dropped 4 bases, with 11 bases sitting between them. Germline V gene sequence: CDR1 SGHRS, CDR2 YFSETQ. This CDR3 has 14 residues. The CDR3 nucleotides read TGCGCCAGCAGCTCGGCAGGGTCAGGAAACACCATATATTTT. Translating gives CASSSAGSGNTIYF. The complete variable domain, with remaining parts taken from reference TRBV5-1 and TRBJ1-3, reads KAGVTQTPRYLIKTRGQQVTLSCSPISGHRSVSWYQQTPGQGLQFLFEYFSETQRNKGNFPGRFSGRQFSNSRSEMNVSTLELGDSALYLCASSSAGSGNTIYFGEGSWLTVV.

The chain recombines TRBV6-5 with TRBJ1-5; tentatively, D is TRBD1 (5 bases). The CDR3 is 14 amino acids. Germline values: CDR1 MNHEY, CDR2 SVGAGI. Deletions cut 6 bases from V and 4 bases from J, with 13 bases between. DNA for the CDR3: TGTGCCAGCAGACATCAGGGTGTTAATCAGCCCCAGCATTTT. Protein sequence: CASRHQGVNQPQHF.

V is TRBV6-1 and J is TRBJ1-1; D possibly corresponds to TRBD1 (6 bases). The CDR3 contains 13 residues. The ends were cut back, 3 bases at V and 8 bases at J, with 13 bases in the middle. Germline V lookup: CDR1 MNHNS, CDR2 SASEGT. The CDR3 is CASSELTGSEAFF. The CDR3, as DNA: TGTGCCAGCAGTGAGCTCACAGGGTCGGAAGCTTTCTTT.

The V and J genes are TRBV5-4 and TRBJ1-4, with TRBD1 matching 7 bases. Trimming cost V 4 bases and J 8 bases; bases outside gene matches: 11. CDR1 is SGHNT and CDR2 is YYREEE in the germline V gene (reference sequence). The CDR3 contains 15 residues. This CDR3 reads CASSHAGQTLEKLFF. CDR3 sequence (DNA): TGTGCCAGCAGCCACGCGGGACAGACCTTGGAAAAACTGTTTTTT.

The chain carries TRBV6-6 and TRBJ2-7, with TRBD1 identical over 11 bases. With 6 bases clipped from V and 6 bases from J, the junction kept 4 bases outside the gene matches. This CDR3 has 13 residues. Germline V gives CDR1 MNHNY, CDR2 SVGAGI (reference sequence). The CDR3 DNA sequence: TGTGCCAGCAGGCGCGGGACAGGGGGCGAGCAGTACTTC. Translation: CASRRGTGGEQYF.

The gene calls are TRBV28 and TRBJ2-7, with 12 bases lining up with TRBD2. The V and J ends lost 6 bases and 4 bases, in that order; junction bases with no gene match: 10. Per germline, CDR1 MDHEN and CDR2 SYDVKM. The CDR3 consists of 16 residues. The CDR3 DNA follows: TGTGCCAGCAGCTCCGCTAGCGGGGGGGCCCGGTACGAGCAGTACGTC. Protein product: CASSSASGGARYEQYV.

V and J are TRBV28 and TRBJ1-5, with 7 bases that match TRBD1. Trimming cost V 2 bases and J 2 bases; bases outside gene matches: 6. The length of the CDR3 is 16 residues. CDR1 and CDR2 (germline): MDHEN, SYDVKM. The CDR3 region is CASSLGTVKGNQPQHF. CDR3 DNA: TGTGCCAGCAGTTTAGGGACAGTCAAGGGCAATCAGCCCCAGCATTTT.

The V and J genes are TRBV4-1 and TRBJ1-1; TRBD1 agrees at 7 bases. Germline-derived CDR1 and CDR2 are MGHRA and YSYEKL. V dropped 4 bases and J dropped 0; count of bases not matched to a gene: 23. The CDR3 consists of 21 residues. The DNA of the CDR3 is TGCGCCAGCAGCCTGACAAACAGGGGACGCCCTTCAAACCCCATGAACACTGAAGCTTTCTTT. As protein: CASSLTNRGRPSNPMNTEAFF.

The CDR3 protein is CASSEGEGASYEQYV. CDR3 DNA: TGTGCCAGCAGTGAAGGCGAGGGGGCCTCCTACGAGCAGTACGTC. The chain is built from TRBV6-1 and TRBJ2-7, with 7 positions matching TRBD1. The CDR3 has 15 amino acids. Germline CDR1 is MNHNS and CDR2 is SASEGT. V gave up 1 base and J gave up 0 bases; unmatched junction bases: 3.

The chain combines TRBV5-1 with TRBJ1-6; D is possibly TRBD1 (6 bases). The germline V gene has CDR1 SGHRS and CDR2 YFSETQ. V lost 6 bases and J 7 bases, leaving 17 bases between the germline ends. There are 15 residues in the CDR3. The CDR3 protein is CASTRDTARNSPLHF. The DNA of the CDR3 is TGCGCCAGCACCAGGGACACGGCCAGAAATTCACCCCTCCACTTT.

V usage is TRBV19 and J usage is TRBJ1-2, with TRBD1 matching 7 bases. With V trimmed by 4 bases and J by 2 bases, 4 bases remained unmatched. This CDR3 region has 14 residues. Germline CDR1 reads LNHDA; CDR2 reads SQIVND (reference sequence). This CDR3 is CASSTRTGNYGYTF. The DNA for the CDR3 is TGTGCCAGTAGTACCCGGACAGGCAACTATGGCTACACCTTC.

The CDR3 spells CASSQDRTGQGSTEAFF. As DNA, the CDR3 is TGTGCCAGCAGCCAAGATCGTACGGGACAGGGGAGCACTGAAGCTTTCTTT. The rearrangement links TRBV4-2 to TRBJ1-1; 10 bases map to TRBD1. The CDR3 has 17 residues. Trimming cost V 0 bases and J 4 bases; bases outside gene matches: 8. Looked up from germline, CDR1 is LGHNA and CDR2 is YNFKEQ.

V is TRBV5-5 and J is TRBJ2-3, with no clear D. The CDR3 is 16 residues long. Trimming removed 4 bases at V and 0 bases at J, with 15 bases between. The germline CDR1 and CDR2 sequences are SGHKS and YYEKEE (reference sequence). The CDR3 coding sequence is TGTGCCAGCAGCACTGTCCTGACGGGTAGCACAGATACGCAGTATTTT. Its protein is CASSTVLTGSTDTQYF. Complete variable domain (other parts from reference TRBV5-5 and TRBJ2-3): DAGVTQSPTHLIKTRGQQVTLRCSPISGHKSVSWYQQVLGQGPQFIFQYYEKEERGRGNFPDRFSARQFPNYSSELNVNALLLGDSALYLCASSTVLTGSTDTQYFGPGTRLTVL.

This sequence joins TRBV11-2 and TRBJ2-2, with D perhaps TRBD1 (7 bases). This CDR3 spans 17 amino acids. Trimming cost V 5 bases and J 5 bases, with 21 bases left between them. Germline assignment: CDR1 SGHAT and CDR2 FQNNGV. The CDR3 region is CASSRGQGGEGTGELFF. DNA of the CDR3: TGTGCCAGCAGCCGAGGGCAGGGGGGAGAGGGTACCGGGGAGCTGTTTTTT.

The rearrangement uses TRBV5-1 and TRBJ1-3, with 7 positions matching TRBD1. From germline, CDR1 is SGHRS and CDR2 YFSETQ. The CDR3 runs 13 residues. The J segment lost 0 bases and the V segment lost 7 bases, leaving 1 base of the junction unmatched. The CDR3 sequence: CASGQDSGNTIYF. DNA of the CDR3: TGCGCCAGCGGACAGGACTCTGGAAACACCATATATTTT.

The genes are TRBV29-1 and TRBJ2-2; D is possibly TRBD2 (5 bases). Germline V gene lookup returns CDR1 SQVTM and CDR2 ANQGSEA. CDR3 length: 14 amino acids. With 5 bases removed from V and 5 bases from J, the gap between germline ends came to 15 bases. The CDR3: CSVPGEGSTGELFF. CDR3 in DNA: TGCAGCGTTCCGGGCGAGGGAAGTACCGGGGAGCTGTTTTTT.

This clone is a singleton in its sample. The chain employs TRBV27 and TRBJ1-5, with 10 bases lining up with TRBD1. Germline V gene sequence: CDR1 MNHEY, CDR2 SMNVEV (reference sequence). After removal of 1 base from V and 2 bases from J, the junction contained 11 bases not matched to a gene. This CDR3 is built from 19 residues. CDR3 sequence reads: CASSLYSGTGEVGNQPQHF. The CDR3 DNA is TGTGCCAGCAGTTTATATTCCGGGACAGGGGAGGTAGGCAATCAGCCCCAGCATTTT.

This clone was detected once. The J gene is TRBJ1-5, the V gene TRBV9; a possible D gene is TRBD1 (6 bases). CDR3 length: 15 amino acids. The V gene's germline CDR1 is SGDLS and CDR2 YYNGEE. Trimming cost V 0 bases and J 5 bases, with 12 bases left between them. The CDR3 DNA is TGTGCCAGCAGCGTAGAGGGGGGGCTAGATCAGCCCCAGCATTTT. It is translated as CASSVEGGLDQPQHF.

The CDR3 bases are TGTGCCAGCAGCCAAGGACTAGCGGGATATGGCGAGCAGTACTTC. This gives the protein CASSQGLAGYGEQYF. The chain joins TRBV7-9 to TRBJ2-7; 12 bases map to TRBD2. V lost 5 bases, J lost 6 bases, and 8 bases stayed unmatched. The CDR3 length is 15 residues. Germline-derived CDR1 and CDR2 are SEHNR and FQNEAQ (reference sequence).

This chain connects TRBV6-5 to TRBJ1-3; D unresolved. V lost 9 bases, J lost 0 bases, and 6 bases lay in between. CDR3 length: 12 residues. Germline V CDR1 and CDR2: MNHEY, SVGAGI. The CDR3 bases are TGTGCCAGTATGTCCTCTGGAAACACCATATATTTT. Encoded protein: CASMSSGNTIYF.

This chain links TRBV25-1 with TRBJ1-3; unclear D gene. CDR3 length: 13 residues. V lost 4 bases and J lost 4, with 8 bases in between. Germline V lookup: CDR1 MGHDK, CDR2 SYGVNS. Here the CDR3 DNA reads TGTGCCAGCAGTGGAGCAAACGGAAACACCATATATTTT. Translating gives CASSGANGNTIYF.

This clone was recorded once. The V and J genes are TRBV9 and TRBJ1-3; D may be TRBD1 (5 bases). CDR3 size: 16 residues. V was clipped by 4 bases and J by 0 bases, with 14 bases between them. Germline V gene sequence: CDR1 SGDLS, CDR2 YYNGEE. The CDR3 spells CASSSLGVYSGNTIYF. The CDR3 DNA sequence: TGTGCCAGCAGCTCTTTAGGGGTGTACTCTGGAAACACCATATATTTT.

The rearrangement links TRBV7-6 to TRBJ1-4; TRBD1 is a possible D gene (5 bases). The V end lost 2 bases, the J end lost 3 bases, and 7 bases lay between the germline ends. The CDR3 extends over 14 amino acids. Per germline, CDR1 SGHVS and CDR2 FNYEAQ. CDR3 sequence (DNA): TGTGCCAGCAGCTTAACAGGTTCTAATGAAAAACTGTTTTTT. Translating gives CASSLTGSNEKLFF.

This chain joins TRBV6-1 and TRBJ1-5, with D perhaps TRBD1 (5 bases). This CDR3 is built from 14 residues. V dropped 11 bases and J dropped 1 base, with 15 bases sitting between them. Germline CDR1 and CDR2: MNHNS and SASEGT. CDR3 nucleotides: TGTGCCGGCTCGGAAGGACAAAGCAATCAGCCCCAGCATTTT. This gives the protein CAGSEGQSNQPQHF.

This chain uses TRBV6-1 with TRBJ1-5; D gene unclear. The CDR3 is 13 amino acids. Trimming cost V 8 bases and J 9 bases, with 17 bases left between them. CDR1 and CDR2 from the germline V gene are MNHNS and SASEGT. The CDR3 sequence is CASQTSSQTPQHF. CDR3 coding DNA: TGTGCCAGCCAAACGAGTTCACAGACGCCCCAGCATTTT.

As DNA, the CDR3 is TGTGCCAGCAGCTTAAGGGGGATCGACGAGCAGTACGTC. It codes for CASSLRGIDEQYV. The chain employs TRBV7-9 and TRBJ2-7; possibly TRBD1 for D (6 bases). Trimming removed 2 bases at V and 5 bases at J, with 10 bases between. This CDR3 contains 13 residues. CDR1 and CDR2 from the germline V gene are SEHNR and FQNEAQ (reference sequence).

The gene calls are TRBV19 and TRBJ1-5, with 8 positions matching TRBD1. With V trimmed by 1 base and J by 2 bases, 4 bases remained unmatched. CDR3 length equals 16 residues. Per the germline V gene, CDR1 is LNHDA and CDR2 is SQIVND (reference sequence). The CDR3 protein is CASSIASGGGNQPQHF. CDR3 coding DNA: TGTGCCAGTAGTATAGCGTCAGGGGGCGGCAATCAGCCCCAGCATTTT.

The chain has TRBV7-3 and TRBJ1-2, with D possibly matching TRBD1 (5 bases). The CDR3 is made up of 14 amino acids. Per germline, CDR1 SGHTA and CDR2 FQGTGA. The V and J ends lost 6 bases and 5 bases respectively, with 16 bases between them. CDR3: CASRDDRTNYGYTF. Here the CDR3 DNA reads TGTGCCAGCAGAGACGACAGAACAAATTATGGCTACACCTTC.